This T cell receptor (beta chain) is from a study of CD8+ T cells in alopecia areata. This clone has just a few counts. CDR1 is KGHSH and CDR2 is LQKENI in the germline V gene. The germline V and J ends were trimmed by 3 bases and 0 bases, with 11 bases remaining between them. This CDR3 comprises 16 residues. Extracted from the samples, RNA was reverse transcribed into cDNA to serve as the sequencing template. Data came from immunoSEQ multiplex PCR; TCRdb stores just in-frame clones and leaves some out. The sample shows 170,000 or so clones, about 60% of them seen only once. This receptor was identified in a human donor with alopecia areata. The chain links TRBV18 to TRBJ1-4; possibly TRBD1 for D (5 bases). The sample in question was CD4+ T cells sorted from blood, obtained at week 0. The CDR3 region has the DNA TGTGCCAGCTCACCTGGATGGGGGGCAACTAATGAAAAACTGTTTTTT. It encodes CASSPGWGATNEKLFF.